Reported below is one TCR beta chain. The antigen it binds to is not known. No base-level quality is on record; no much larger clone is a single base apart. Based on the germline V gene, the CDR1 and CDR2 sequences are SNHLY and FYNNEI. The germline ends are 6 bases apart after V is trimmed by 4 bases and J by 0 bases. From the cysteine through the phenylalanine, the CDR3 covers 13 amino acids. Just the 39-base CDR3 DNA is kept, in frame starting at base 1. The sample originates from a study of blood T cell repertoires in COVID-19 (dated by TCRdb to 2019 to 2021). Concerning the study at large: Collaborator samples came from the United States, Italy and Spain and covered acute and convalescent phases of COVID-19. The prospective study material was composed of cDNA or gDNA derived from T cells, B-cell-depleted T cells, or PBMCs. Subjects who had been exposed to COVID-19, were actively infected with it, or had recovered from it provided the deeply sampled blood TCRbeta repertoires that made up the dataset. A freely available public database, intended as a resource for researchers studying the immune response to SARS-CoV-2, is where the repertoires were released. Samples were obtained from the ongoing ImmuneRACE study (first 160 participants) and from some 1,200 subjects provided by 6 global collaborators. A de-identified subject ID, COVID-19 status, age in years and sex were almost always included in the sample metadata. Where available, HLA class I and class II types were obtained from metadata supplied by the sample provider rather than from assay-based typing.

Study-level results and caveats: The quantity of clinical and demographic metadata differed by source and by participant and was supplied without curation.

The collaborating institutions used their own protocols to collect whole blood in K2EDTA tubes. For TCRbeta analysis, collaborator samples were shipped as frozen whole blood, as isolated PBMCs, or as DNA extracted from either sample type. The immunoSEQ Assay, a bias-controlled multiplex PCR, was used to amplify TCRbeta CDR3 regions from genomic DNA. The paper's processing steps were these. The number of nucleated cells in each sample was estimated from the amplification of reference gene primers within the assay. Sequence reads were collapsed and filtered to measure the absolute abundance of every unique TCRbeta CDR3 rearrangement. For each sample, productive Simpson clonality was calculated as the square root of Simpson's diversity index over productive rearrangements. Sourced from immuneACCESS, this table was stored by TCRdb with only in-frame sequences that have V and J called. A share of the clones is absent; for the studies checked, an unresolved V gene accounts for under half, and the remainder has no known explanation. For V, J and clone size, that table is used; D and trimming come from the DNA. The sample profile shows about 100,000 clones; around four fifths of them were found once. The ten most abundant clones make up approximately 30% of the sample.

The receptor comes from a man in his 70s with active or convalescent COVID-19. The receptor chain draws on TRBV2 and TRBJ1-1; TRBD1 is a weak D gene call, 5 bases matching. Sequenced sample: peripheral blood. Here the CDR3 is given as CASSGQLNTEAFF. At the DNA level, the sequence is TGTGCCAGCAGTGGACAGCTGAACACTGAAGCTTTCTTT.